This TCR beta chain was observed in a study of metastatic and nonmetastatic thyroid tumors. Study background: Thyroid patients, malignant and benign, had repertoires compared across blood and tumor or nodule tissue. Study-level points and caveats: Benign nodules reportedly had significantly lower TCR beta diversity than malignant thyroid tumors in blood and tumor.

Trimming cost V 5 bases and J 7 bases, with 15 bases left between them. Germline CDR1 is SGHNT and CDR2 is YENEEA. The CDR3 totals 15 residues. About this clone itself: Its target is unknown.

The authors' processing: The study took CDR3 differences across clinicopathological groups and made a distant-metastasis classifier for papillary thyroid cancer from them. TCRdb used MiXCR to call clones anew from the PCR reads. Clone size and V and J calls follow TCRdb, not the original study. This table has approximately 26,000 clones, around 13% appearing once. No treatment had been given to any patient before thyroid surgery. The sample taken for sequencing was blood. The V and J genes are TRBV11-3 and TRBJ1-6; weak D call: TRBD1 (6 bases). The sequence came from a female donor with papillary thyroid cancer or a benign thyroid nodule (not recorded which). Some clones in this sample may be carry-over from other donors' samples. The CDR3 region is CASSIVAGDNSPLHF. The CDR3 nucleotides read TGTGCCAGCAGCATAGTCGCAGGGGACAATTCACCCCTCCACTTT. The full variable domain, with the rest looked up from reference TRBV11-3 and TRBJ1-6, is EAGVVQSPRYKIIEKKQPVAFWCNPISGHNTLYWYLQNLGQGPELLIRYENEEAVDDSQLPKDRFSAERLKGVDSTLKIQPAELGDSAVYLCASSIVAGDNSPLHFGNGTRLTVT.